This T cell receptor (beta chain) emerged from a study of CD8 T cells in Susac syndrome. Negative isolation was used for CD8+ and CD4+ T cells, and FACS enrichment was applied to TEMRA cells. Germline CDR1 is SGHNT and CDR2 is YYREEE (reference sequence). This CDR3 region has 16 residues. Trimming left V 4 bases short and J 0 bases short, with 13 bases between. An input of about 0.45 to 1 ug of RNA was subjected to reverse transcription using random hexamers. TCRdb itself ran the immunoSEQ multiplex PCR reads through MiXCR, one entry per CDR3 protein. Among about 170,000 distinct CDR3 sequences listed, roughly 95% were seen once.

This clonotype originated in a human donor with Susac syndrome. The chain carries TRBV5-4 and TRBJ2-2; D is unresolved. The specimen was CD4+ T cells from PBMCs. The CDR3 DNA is TGTGCCAGCAGCCCCGGGTTGCGGACGAACACCGGGGAGCTGTTTTTT. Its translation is CASSPGLRTNTGELFF.